The next 7 T cell receptor beta chains were all read from a single sample in a study of T cell responses to AZD1222 COVID-19 vaccine (dated by TCRdb to the early 2020s). Library creation used the immunoSEQ multiplex PCR assay. TCRdb re-hosts the immuneACCESS table, in-frame sequences only. Its copies lack some clones; in the studies checked, an unresolved V gene accounts for under half of them, and the cause for the rest is not known. Counted in this sample were some 120,000 clones; 87% of them appeared once. 7.5% of the sample is taken by the ten largest. The label giving this sample's time point can be read as: baseline before first vaccination. Sequences were derived from peripheral blood, sampled on day 0 of AZD1222 vaccination. These receptors originate from an adult in good health.

The gene calls are TRBV5-1 and TRBJ2-1; 9 positions agree with TRBD2. This CDR3 is 14 amino acids long. V lost 5 bases and J lost 9; bases outside the gene matches: 9. Per germline, CDR1 SGHRS and CDR2 YFSETQ. DNA for the CDR3: TGCGCCAGCAGTTTAGCGGGAGTGACACCTGAGCAGTTCTTC. It is translated as CASSLAGVTPEQFF.

This CDR3 is CSVEMNTEAFF. DNA of the CDR3: TGCAGCGTTGAAATGAACACTGAAGCTTTCTTT. The chain is built from TRBV29-1 and TRBJ1-1; D remains unclear. CDR3 size: 11 residues. CDR1 and CDR2 from the germline V gene are SQVTM and ANQGSEA. With 2 bases removed from V and 0 bases from J, the gap between germline ends came to 1 base.

This clone was recorded once. The chain carries TRBV5-5 and TRBJ1-2; 7 bases match TRBD1. The CDR3 is 17 residues long. The V gene end was trimmed by 4 bases and the J gene end by 4 bases; junction bases not matched to a gene: 16. Germline CDR1 is SGHKS and CDR2 is YYEKEE (reference sequence). This chain's CDR3 is CASSAIGAGGATYGYTF. CDR3 coding DNA: TGTGCCAGCAGCGCCATCGGCGCAGGGGGGGCGACCTATGGCTACACCTTC.

This clone was found once. The chain is built from TRBV6-1 and TRBJ2-7, with D perhaps being TRBD1 or TRBD2 (5 bases each). V was shortened by 1 base and J by 3 bases, with 7 bases between the two germline ends. CDR1 MNHNS and CDR2 SASEGT come from the germline V gene. There are 13 residues in the CDR3. The CDR3 sequence: CASSEGGYYEQYF. In DNA, the CDR3 is TGTGCCAGCAGTGAAGGGGGGTACTACGAGCAGTACTTC.

V is TRBV30 and J is TRBJ2-2; tentatively, D is TRBD2 (6 bases). The CDR3 extends over 13 amino acids. Trimming removed 1 base at V and 5 bases at J, with 8 bases between. Germline V lookup: CDR1 GTSNPN, CDR2 SVGIG (reference sequence). CDR3 amino acids: CAWSGGETGELFF. The CDR3 region has the DNA TGTGCCTGGAGTGGGGGGGAAACCGGGGAGCTGTTTTTT. The full variable domain, its missing parts supplied by reference TRBV30 and TRBJ2-2, is SQTIHQWPATLVQPVGSPLSLECTVEGTSNPNLYWYRQAAGRGLQLLFYSVGIGQISSEVPQNLSASRPQDRQFILSSKKLLLSDSGFYLCAWSGGETGELFFGEGSRLTVL.

The V call is TRBV29-1, the J call TRBJ2-1, with D unclear. The CDR3 covers 14 residues. Trimming took off 3 bases at V and 6 bases at J, with 15 bases between the two ends. The V gene's germline CDR1 is SQVTM and CDR2 ANQGSEA. The CDR3 loop reads CSVDGVRFGNEQFF. CDR3 in DNA: TGCAGCGTTGATGGAGTTCGATTTGGCAATGAGCAGTTCTTC.

The genes are TRBV6-5 and TRBJ1-5; 8 bases line up with TRBD1. The CDR3 runs 14 residues. Germline assignment: CDR1 MNHEY and CDR2 SVGAGI. J gave up 6 bases and V 2 bases, and 3 bases lay outside the gene matches. Here the CDR3 reads CASSYGTGIQPQHF. DNA for the CDR3: TGTGCCAGCAGTTACGGGACAGGTATTCAGCCCCAGCATTTT.